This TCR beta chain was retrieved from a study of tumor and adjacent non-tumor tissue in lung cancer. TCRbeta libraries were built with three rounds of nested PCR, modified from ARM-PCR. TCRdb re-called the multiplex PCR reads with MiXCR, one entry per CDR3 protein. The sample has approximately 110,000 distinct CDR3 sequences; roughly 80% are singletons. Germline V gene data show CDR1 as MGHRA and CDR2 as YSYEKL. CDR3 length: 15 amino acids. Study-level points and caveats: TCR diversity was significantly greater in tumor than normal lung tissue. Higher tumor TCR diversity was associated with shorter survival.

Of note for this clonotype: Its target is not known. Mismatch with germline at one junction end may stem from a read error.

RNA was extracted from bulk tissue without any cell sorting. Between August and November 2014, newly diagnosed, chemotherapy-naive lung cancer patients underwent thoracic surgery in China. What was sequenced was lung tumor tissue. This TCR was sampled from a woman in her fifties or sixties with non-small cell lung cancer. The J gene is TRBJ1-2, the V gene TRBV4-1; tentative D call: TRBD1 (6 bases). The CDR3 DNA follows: TGCGCCAGGAGCCAAGGGGTAGGGGGAAACTACGGCTACACATTC. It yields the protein CARSQGVGGNYGYTF.